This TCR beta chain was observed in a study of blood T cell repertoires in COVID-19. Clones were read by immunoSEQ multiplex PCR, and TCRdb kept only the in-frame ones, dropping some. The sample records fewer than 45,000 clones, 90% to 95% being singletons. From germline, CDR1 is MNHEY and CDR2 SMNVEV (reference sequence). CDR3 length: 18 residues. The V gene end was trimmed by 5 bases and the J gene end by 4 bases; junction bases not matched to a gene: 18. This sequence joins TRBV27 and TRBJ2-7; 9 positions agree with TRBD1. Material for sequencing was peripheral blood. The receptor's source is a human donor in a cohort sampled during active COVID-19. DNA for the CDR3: TGTGCCAGCAGTCCCCGGGACAGGGTTTCAATAAGGGTTTACGAGCAGTACTTC. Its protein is CASSPRDRVSIRVYEQYF.